These T cell receptor beta chains were read from a single sample in a study of CD8+CD57+ T cells in acquired aplastic anemia. In TCRdb, the reads were re-called with MiXCR into one record per CDR3 protein. The sample shows about 210,000 distinct CDR3 sequences, over 60% of them seen only once. Sequencing was done on a sample of sorted CD4+, CD8+, or CD8+CD57+ T cells (not recorded which) from PBMCs. All receptors come from a human donor in good health. The CDR3 runs from the conserved cysteine through the conserved F or W. The order of the fields is V gene, clone size, J gene, D gene, CDR3 DNA, CDR3 protein. The D gene is left open where the match is weak. A row's size may be missing; if present it is once, few, many or a size class.

V gene: TRBV7-8; clone size: -; J gene: TRBJ2-5; D gene: TRBD2; CDR3 DNA: TGTGCCAGCAGTCGGGAGGTAGCATGGACCCAGTACTTC; CDR3 protein: CASSREVAWTQYF
V gene: TRBV24-1; clone size: -; J gene: TRBJ2-7; D gene: TRBD1; CDR3 DNA: TGTGCCACCAGTGACGTAACCGGGACAGGGACCTACGAGCAGTACTTC; CDR3 protein: CATSDVTGTGTYEQYF
V gene: TRBV24-1; clone size: -; J gene: TRBJ2-1; D gene: TRBD2; CDR3 DNA: TGTGCCACCAGTGATGGGAGGGGATTTGCGACTGAGCAGTTCTTC; CDR3 protein: CATSDGRGFATEQFF
V gene: TRBV20-1; clone size: few; J gene: TRBJ1-2; D gene: -; CDR3 DNA: TGCAGTGCTCGTTTCCCTGGCCGAGGGGGTGACGGCTACACCTTC; CDR3 protein: CSARFPGRGGDGYTF
V gene: TRBV5-6; clone size: many; J gene: TRBJ1-1; D gene: -; CDR3 DNA: TGTGCCAGCAGCTTGGGCGGGGGTGTTGAAGCTTTCTTT; CDR3 protein: CASSLGGGVEAFF
V gene: TRBV5-1; clone size: -; J gene: TRBJ1-6; D gene: -; CDR3 DNA: TGCGCCAGCAGCTTGGCGGCAGTCAATAATTCACCCCTCCACTTT; CDR3 protein: CASSLAAVNNSPLHF
V gene: TRBV27; clone size: -; J gene: TRBJ1-2; D gene: TRBD1; CDR3 DNA: TGTGCCAGCAGTTTACGAGGACAGGGGTATGGCTACACCTTC; CDR3 protein: CASSLRGQGYGYTF
V gene: TRBV29-1; clone size: -; J gene: TRBJ2-2; D gene: -; CDR3 DNA: TGCAGCGTTGAGTCGAACACCGGGGAGCTGTTTTTT; CDR3 protein: CSVESNTGELFF
V gene: TRBV5-1; clone size: -; J gene: TRBJ2-1; D gene: TRBD2; CDR3 DNA: TGCGCCAGCAGCCCGGGACTAGATCGGTACAATGAGCAGTTCTTC; CDR3 protein: CASSPGLDRYNEQFF
V gene: TRBV9; clone size: many; J gene: TRBJ2-1; D gene: TRBD2; CDR3 DNA: TGTGCCAGCAGCGTAGAGGCGGGAGGATTCAATGAGCAGTTCTTC; CDR3 protein: CASSVEAGGFNEQFF
V gene: TRBV19; clone size: many; J gene: TRBJ2-1; D gene: TRBD2; CDR3 DNA: TGTGCCAGTAGTATCAGTGGGCTAGCGGGAGGAAAGGGCTCCTACAATGAGCAGTTCTTC; CDR3 protein: CASSISGLAGGKGSYNEQFF
V gene: TRBV6-4; clone size: -; J gene: TRBJ1-1; D gene: -; CDR3 DNA: TGTGCCAGCAGTGATGGGACTAGCGGGAACTTT; CDR3 protein: CASSDGTSGNF
V gene: TRBV19; clone size: -; J gene: TRBJ2-5; D gene: -; CDR3 DNA: TGTGCCAGTAGTATAAACGGGGGCCGGGAGACCCAGTACTTC; CDR3 protein: CASSINGGRETQYF
V gene: TRBV10-3; clone size: -; J gene: TRBJ2-3; D gene: TRBD2; CDR3 DNA: TGTGCCATCAGTGAGTCCAATGGACTAGCGGCAAGCACAGATACGCAGTATTTT; CDR3 protein: CAISESNGLAASTDTQYF
V gene: TRBV27; clone size: many; J gene: TRBJ1-2; D gene: TRBD1; CDR3 DNA: TGTGCCAGCAGTTTTGGGACAGGTGGTGGCTACACCTTC; CDR3 protein: CASSFGTGGGYTF
V gene: TRBV5-4; clone size: -; J gene: TRBJ1-1; D gene: -; CDR3 DNA: TGTGCCAGCAGCTCCTCATGGGGGCCCCAAGCTTTCTTT; CDR3 protein: CASSSSWGPQAFF
V gene: TRBV20-1; clone size: -; J gene: TRBJ2-7; D gene: -; CDR3 DNA: TGCAGTGCTGCCGGACTTCCCCCTAATCGCGAGCAGTACTTC; CDR3 protein: CSAAGLPPNREQYF
V gene: TRBV14; clone size: -; J gene: TRBJ1-1; D gene: -; CDR3 DNA: TGTGCCAGCAGCCAAGATCTTAGATTGACGGTGGTCTTT; CDR3 protein: CASSQDLRLTVVF
V gene: TRBV20-1; clone size: -; J gene: TRBJ2-7; D gene: TRBD2; CDR3 DNA: TGCAGTGCTAGCTCGCGGGAGGGAAACTACGAGCAGTACTTC; CDR3 protein: CSASSREGNYEQYF
V gene: TRBV9; clone size: -; J gene: TRBJ1-4; D gene: -; CDR3 DNA: TGTGCCAGCAGCGTCTCCGGGACAATAGGGAGTGAAAAACTGTTTTTT; CDR3 protein: CASSVSGTIGSEKLFF
V gene: TRBV29-1; clone size: many; J gene: TRBJ2-7; D gene: TRBD1; CDR3 DNA: TGCAGCGGCAGACAGGGGTACGAGCAGTACTTC; CDR3 protein: CSGRQGYEQYF
V gene: TRBV24-1; clone size: few; J gene: TRBJ2-1; D gene: TRBD2; CDR3 DNA: TGTGCCACCAGTGCCTCTAGCGGGGGGGCCGGTGAGCAGTTCTTC; CDR3 protein: CATSASSGGAGEQFF
V gene: TRBV19; clone size: -; J gene: TRBJ1-1; D gene: TRBD1; CDR3 DNA: TGTGCCAGTAGTATGTGGCGGGACAGGGTTGAAGCTTTCTTT; CDR3 protein: CASSMWRDRVEAFF